This entry is about one T cell receptor beta chain. Germline CDR1 and CDR2: SNHLY and FYNNEI. V was clipped by 7 bases and J by 7 bases, with 14 bases between them. This CDR3 is 13 amino acids long. These data are taken from a study of blood T cell repertoires in COVID-19. Across the whole study: Sites in the United States, Italy and Spain provided acute and convalescent COVID-19 samples. From T cells, B-cell-depleted T cells, or PBMCs came the material, which was cDNA or gDNA.

Original handling: Reference gene primer amplification gave nucleated cell count estimates. The method was immunoSEQ multiplex PCR; TCRdb's version includes in-frame clones alone and lacks a portion of them. V, J and clone size derive from that table, while D and trimming were established from the DNA sequence. Of more than 300,000 clones in the sample, around 82% were seen once. This chain connects TRBV2 to TRBJ1-5; D might be TRBD1 (5 bases). The TCR originated in a woman in her forties or fifties with acute or convalescent COVID-19. What was sequenced was peripheral blood. DNA for the CDR3: TGTGCCAGCAAGACCACAGGTCCCCAGCCCCAGCATTTT. Translation: CASKTTGPQPQHF. Variable domain in full (rest from reference TRBV2 and TRBJ1-5): EPEVTQTPSHQVTQMGQEVILRCVPISNHLYFYWYRQILGQKVEFLVSFYNNEISEKSEIFDDQFSVERPDGSNFTLKIRSTKLEDSAMYFCASKTTGPQPQHFGDGTRLSIL.